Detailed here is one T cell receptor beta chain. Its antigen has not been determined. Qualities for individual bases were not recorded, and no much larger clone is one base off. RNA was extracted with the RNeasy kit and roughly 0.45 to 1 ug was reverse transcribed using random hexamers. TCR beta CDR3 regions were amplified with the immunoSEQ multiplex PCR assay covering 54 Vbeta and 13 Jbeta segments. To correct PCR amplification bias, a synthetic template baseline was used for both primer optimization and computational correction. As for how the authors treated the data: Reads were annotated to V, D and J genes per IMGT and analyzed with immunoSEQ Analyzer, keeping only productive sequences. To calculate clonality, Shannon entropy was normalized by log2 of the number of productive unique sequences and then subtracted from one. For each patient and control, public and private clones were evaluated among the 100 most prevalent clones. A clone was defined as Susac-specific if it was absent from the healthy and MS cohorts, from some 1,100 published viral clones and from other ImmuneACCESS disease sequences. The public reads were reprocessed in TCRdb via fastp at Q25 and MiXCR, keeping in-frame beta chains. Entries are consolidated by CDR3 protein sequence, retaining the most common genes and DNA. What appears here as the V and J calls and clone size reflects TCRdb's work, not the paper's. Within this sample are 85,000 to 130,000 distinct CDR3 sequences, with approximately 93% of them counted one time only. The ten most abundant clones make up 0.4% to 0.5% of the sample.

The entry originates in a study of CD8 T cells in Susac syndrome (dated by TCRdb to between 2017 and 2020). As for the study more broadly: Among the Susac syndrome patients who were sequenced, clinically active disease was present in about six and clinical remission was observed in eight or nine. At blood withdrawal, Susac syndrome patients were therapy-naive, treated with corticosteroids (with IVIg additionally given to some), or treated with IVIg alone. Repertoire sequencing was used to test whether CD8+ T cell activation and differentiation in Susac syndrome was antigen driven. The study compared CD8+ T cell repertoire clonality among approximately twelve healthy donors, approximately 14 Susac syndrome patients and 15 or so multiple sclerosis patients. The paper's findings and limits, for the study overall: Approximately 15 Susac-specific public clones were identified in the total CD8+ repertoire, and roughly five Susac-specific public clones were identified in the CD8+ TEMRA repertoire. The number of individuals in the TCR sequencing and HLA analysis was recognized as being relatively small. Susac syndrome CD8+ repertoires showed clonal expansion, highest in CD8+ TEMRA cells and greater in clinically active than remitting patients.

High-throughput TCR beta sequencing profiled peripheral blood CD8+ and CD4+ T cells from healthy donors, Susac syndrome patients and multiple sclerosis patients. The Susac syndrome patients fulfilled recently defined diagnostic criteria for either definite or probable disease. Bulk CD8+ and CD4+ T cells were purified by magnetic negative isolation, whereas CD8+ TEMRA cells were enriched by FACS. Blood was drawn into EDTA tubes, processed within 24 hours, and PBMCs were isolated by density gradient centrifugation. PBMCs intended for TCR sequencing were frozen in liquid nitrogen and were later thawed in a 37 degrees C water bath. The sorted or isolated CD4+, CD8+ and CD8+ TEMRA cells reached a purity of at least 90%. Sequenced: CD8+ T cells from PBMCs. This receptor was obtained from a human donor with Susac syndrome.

The CDR3 sequence is CSARRGGGANEQFF. The nucleotide sequence is given as TGCAGTGCTCGAAGGGGCGGGGGGGCCAATGAGCAGTTCTTC. This sequence uses TRBV20-1 and TRBJ2-1, and TRBD2 matches 9 of the central bases. V and J are trimmed by 5 bases and 6 bases, and the gene matches miss 8 bases of the junction. The CDR1 and CDR2 encoded by the germline V gene (reference sequence) are DFQATT and SNEGSKA. Its CDR3 holds 14 amino acids, cysteine through phenylalanine. The entry retains the CDR3 DNA only, 42 bases that are in frame from base 1.